The text below deals with one T cell receptor beta chain. As yet, its antigen is unknown. A much larger clone lies one base from this, so it may be a read error. V shed 0 bases and J shed 3 bases, with 12 bases lying between them. The CDR3 covers 15 residues. Germline V gene data show CDR1 as DFQATT and CDR2 as SNEGSKA (reference sequence). The template was RNA from unsorted bulk tissue. A modified ARM-PCR protocol with three rounds of nested PCR amplified TCRbeta. TCRdb itself ran the multiplex PCR reads through MiXCR, one entry per CDR3 protein. The table lists roughly 200,000 distinct CDR3 sequences, 71% of them singletons. The record originates from a study of tumor and adjacent non-tumor tissue in lung cancer. Study at large: Approximately 4 million productive TCRbeta reads were obtained per sample on average. The study's findings and limits: Tumor tissue had significantly higher TCR diversity than normal lung.

Sample: lung tumor tissue. The TCR sequence derives from a man in his sixties with non-small cell lung cancer. V gene TRBV20-1 combines with J gene TRBJ1-5; D unresolved. For the CDR3, the DNA is TGCAGTGCTAGAGAAACATGGAAGAACAATCAGCCCCAGCATTTT. Translated: CSARETWKNNQPQHF.